A selection of T cell receptor beta chains follows, all from one sample in a study of PD-1 blockade in classical Hodgkin lymphoma. TCRdb keeps only in-frame clones here, not all; method: immunoSEQ multiplex PCR. The data show thousands of clones, 63% seen once. Source: CD8+ T cells from blood, taken at baseline. These TCRs come from a human donor with classical Hodgkin lymphoma. The CDR3 runs from the conserved cysteine through the conserved F or W. The order of the fields is J gene, clone size, D gene, V gene, CDR3 DNA, CDR3 protein. D genes are given only for firm matches. Some rows have no size entry. The others give once, few or many, or a class for an expanded clone.

j_call: TRBJ1-2
clone_size: NA
d_call: TRBD1
v_call: TRBV6-6
cdr3_nt: TGTGCCAGCAGTTACAGCGGGACAGTCTATGGCTACACCTTC
cdr3_aa: CASSYSGTVYGYTF

j_call: TRBJ2-2
clone_size: NA
d_call: NA
v_call: TRBV19
cdr3_nt: TGTGCCAGTAGTATGATACAGGAAAACACCGGGGAGCTGTTTTTT
cdr3_aa: CASSMIQENTGELFF

j_call: TRBJ1-2
clone_size: NA
d_call: NA
v_call: TRBV19
cdr3_nt: TGTGCCAGTAAAGGTTCCGGTGGCTACACCTTC
cdr3_aa: CASKGSGGYTF

j_call: TRBJ2-7
clone_size: NA
d_call: NA
v_call: TRBV5-6
cdr3_nt: TGTGCCAGCAGTTCCGCCCACGAGCAGTACTTC
cdr3_aa: CASSSAHEQYF

j_call: TRBJ1-2
clone_size: NA
d_call: NA
v_call: TRBV29-1
cdr3_nt: TGCAGCGTTGAAGATCCCCCAGACAGCTATAACTATGGCTACACCTTC
cdr3_aa: CSVEDPPDSYNYGYTF

j_call: TRBJ2-4
clone_size: NA
d_call: TRBD2
v_call: TRBV7-8
cdr3_nt: TGTGCCAGCAGCTTAGGCGGGCGGGGGTGGTTAGCGGGAGAGAACATTCAGTACTTC
cdr3_aa: CASSLGGRGWLAGENIQYF

j_call: TRBJ1-2
clone_size: few
d_call: NA
v_call: TRBV5-1
cdr3_nt: TGCGCCAGCAGCGACTGGGGGGATGGCTACACCTTC
cdr3_aa: CASSDWGDGYTF

j_call: TRBJ2-7
clone_size: NA
d_call: NA
v_call: TRBV20-1
cdr3_nt: TGCAGTGCTACAACCGACGAGCAGTACTTC
cdr3_aa: CSATTDEQYF

j_call: TRBJ2-1
clone_size: NA
d_call: NA
v_call: TRBV28
cdr3_nt: TGTGCCAGCAGTCTCCAGACCCGAATGGTAGGCAATGAGCAGTTCTTC
cdr3_aa: CASSLQTRMVGNEQFF

j_call: TRBJ2-4
clone_size: NA
d_call: NA
v_call: TRBV27
cdr3_nt: TGTGCCAGCAGAACCACAGGACTAGCCAAAAACATTCAGTACTTC
cdr3_aa: CASRTTGLAKNIQYF

j_call: TRBJ1-1
clone_size: few
d_call: TRBD1
v_call: TRBV19
cdr3_nt: TGTGCCAGTCCCGGACCAGGGGGCACTGAAGCTTTCTTT
cdr3_aa: CASPGPGGTEAFF

j_call: TRBJ2-7
clone_size: NA
d_call: NA
v_call: TRBV6-5
cdr3_nt: TGTGCCAGCAGTTACTCTATGGCCTACGAGCAGTACTTC
cdr3_aa: CASSYSMAYEQYF

j_call: TRBJ2-7
clone_size: few
d_call: TRBD2
v_call: TRBV27
cdr3_nt: TGTGCCAGCAGTTTATCGACTAGCGGAGATTCCTACGAGCAGTACTTC
cdr3_aa: CASSLSTSGDSYEQYF

j_call: TRBJ2-1
clone_size: NA
d_call: NA
v_call: TRBV30
cdr3_nt: TGTGCCTGGAGTGTAACGGATTACGAGTTCTTC
cdr3_aa: CAWSVTDYEFF

j_call: TRBJ1-1
clone_size: hyperexpanded
d_call: NA
v_call: TRBV30
cdr3_nt: TGTGCCTGGAGTGTACAAGAGGACACTGAAGCTTTCTTT
cdr3_aa: CAWSVQEDTEAFF

j_call: TRBJ2-3
clone_size: once
d_call: TRBD1
v_call: TRBV29-1
cdr3_nt: TGCAGCGTTGCTCGGGACAGGGTTCTCCCAGATACGCAGTATTTT
cdr3_aa: CSVARDRVLPDTQYF

j_call: TRBJ1-2
clone_size: NA
d_call: TRBD1
v_call: TRBV6-6
cdr3_nt: TGTGCCAGCAGTTCGGCGTTAACAGGGGGCGAGACCTTC
cdr3_aa: CASSSALTGGETF

j_call: TRBJ1-5
clone_size: NA
d_call: TRBD1
v_call: TRBV2
cdr3_nt: TGTGCCAGCAGTGCCTCACAGGGGTATCAGCCCCAGCATTTT
cdr3_aa: CASSASQGYQPQHF

j_call: TRBJ1-1
clone_size: NA
d_call: NA
v_call: TRBV27
cdr3_nt: TGTGCCAGCAGGGACCCTCTTGGGGGCACTGAAGCTTTCTTT
cdr3_aa: CASRDPLGGTEAFF

j_call: TRBJ1-2
clone_size: few
d_call: TRBD1
v_call: TRBV30
cdr3_nt: TGTGCCTGGACCGGACAGGGGGACCTATATGGCTACACCTTC
cdr3_aa: CAWTGQGDLYGYTF

j_call: TRBJ2-2
clone_size: NA
d_call: TRBD2
v_call: TRBV4-1
cdr3_nt: TGCGCCAGCAGCCATGTAGCGGGAGACACCGGGGAGCTGTTTTTT
cdr3_aa: CASSHVAGDTGELFF

j_call: TRBJ1-2
clone_size: few
d_call: TRBD1
v_call: TRBV27
cdr3_nt: TGTGCCAGCAGTCCCGGGACAGGGAATGGCTACACCTTC
cdr3_aa: CASSPGTGNGYTF

j_call: TRBJ2-7
clone_size: NA
d_call: NA
v_call: TRBV7-6
cdr3_nt: TGTGCCAGCAGCTTACGTCAGGGTAGTTACGAGCAGTACTTC
cdr3_aa: CASSLRQGSYEQYF

j_call: TRBJ2-1
clone_size: NA
d_call: NA
v_call: TRBV4-1
cdr3_nt: TGCGCCAGCAGCCAAGATCCTGGGACCGGATCCTACAATGAGCAGTTCTTC
cdr3_aa: CASSQDPGTGSYNEQFF

j_call: TRBJ2-3
clone_size: NA
d_call: NA
v_call: TRBV4-1
cdr3_nt: TGCGCCAGCAGCCCCTATGGGTCGTCGGGATACACAGATACGCAGTATTTT
cdr3_aa: CASSPYGSSGYTDTQYF

j_call: TRBJ1-2
clone_size: NA
d_call: NA
v_call: TRBV14
cdr3_nt: TGTGCCAGCAGCCCCTCGGGGCCCAATACGAGGGGCTACACCTTC
cdr3_aa: CASSPSGPNTRGYTF

j_call: TRBJ1-4
clone_size: NA
d_call: TRBD1
v_call: TRBV13
cdr3_nt: TGTGCCAGCAGCTCGACAGGGCTTGGTCTCACTAATGAAAAACTGTTTTTT
cdr3_aa: CASSSTGLGLTNEKLFF

j_call: TRBJ2-2
clone_size: NA
d_call: TRBD1
v_call: TRBV10-3
cdr3_nt: TGTGCCATCAGTGACGGACAGGGGACCGGGGAGCTGTTTTTT
cdr3_aa: CAISDGQGTGELFF

j_call: TRBJ1-5
clone_size: NA
d_call: TRBD1
v_call: TRBV2
cdr3_nt: TGTGCCAGCAACAGGGGGAACAATCAGCCCCAGCATTTT
cdr3_aa: CASNRGNNQPQHF

j_call: TRBJ2-7
clone_size: NA
d_call: TRBD2
v_call: TRBV11-2
cdr3_nt: TGTGCCAGCAGCTTAGTTAGCGGGCCTATACTGTCCGAGCAGTACTTC
cdr3_aa: CASSLVSGPILSEQYF

j_call: TRBJ2-2
clone_size: NA
d_call: NA
v_call: TRBV28
cdr3_nt: TGTGCCAGCAGTACCGAACAAACCGGGACATACACCGGGGAGCTGTTTTTT
cdr3_aa: CASSTEQTGTYTGELFF

j_call: TRBJ2-7
clone_size: large
d_call: NA
v_call: TRBV6-5
cdr3_nt: TGTGCCAGCAGTTACTCTGGGGGAGAGCAGTACTTC
cdr3_aa: CASSYSGGEQYF

j_call: TRBJ1-5
clone_size: NA
d_call: NA
v_call: TRBV28
cdr3_nt: TGTGCCAGCAAACACGGAGTTTCGAGCAATCAGCCCCAGCATTTT
cdr3_aa: CASKHGVSSNQPQHF

j_call: TRBJ2-7
clone_size: NA
d_call: TRBD1
v_call: TRBV5-5
cdr3_nt: TGTGCCAGCAGCTTGGCCCCGGGACAGACCTACGAGCAGTACTTC
cdr3_aa: CASSLAPGQTYEQYF

j_call: TRBJ2-7
clone_size: NA
d_call: TRBD1
v_call: TRBV7-6
cdr3_nt: TGTGCCAGCAGTCTCGGGACAGGGGCGTACGAGCAGTACTTC
cdr3_aa: CASSLGTGAYEQYF

j_call: TRBJ2-5
clone_size: NA
d_call: NA
v_call: TRBV7-9
cdr3_nt: TGTGCCAGCAGCTTAGCTGGGACATCTCAAGAGACCCAGTACTTC
cdr3_aa: CASSLAGTSQETQYF

j_call: TRBJ1-3
clone_size: NA
d_call: NA
v_call: TRBV5-6
cdr3_nt: TGTGCCAGCAGCCGACTTTTGGGGACTGGAAACACCATATATTTT
cdr3_aa: CASSRLLGTGNTIYF

j_call: TRBJ2-1
clone_size: NA
d_call: TRBD2
v_call: TRBV9
cdr3_nt: TGTGCCAGCAGCGACCGGACTAGCGGGAGGCTAAATGAGCAGTTCTTC
cdr3_aa: CASSDRTSGRLNEQFF

j_call: TRBJ2-7
clone_size: NA
d_call: NA
v_call: TRBV27
cdr3_nt: TGTGCCAGCAGTCCCGTAATTGGGTACGAGCAGTACTTC
cdr3_aa: CASSPVIGYEQYF

j_call: TRBJ2-5
clone_size: NA
d_call: TRBD1
v_call: TRBV13
cdr3_nt: TGTGCCAGCAGCTTACGACAGGGGCGAGGGGAGACCCAGTACTTC
cdr3_aa: CASSLRQGRGETQYF

j_call: TRBJ1-1
clone_size: few
d_call: TRBD1
v_call: TRBV13
cdr3_nt: TGTGCCAGCAGCCGGGCCGGGACAGGGGTCGACACTGAAGCTTTCTTT
cdr3_aa: CASSRAGTGVDTEAFF

j_call: TRBJ2-1
clone_size: few
d_call: NA
v_call: TRBV18
cdr3_nt: TGTGCCAGCTCACCACAGGACTACAATGAGCAGTTCTTC
cdr3_aa: CASSPQDYNEQFF

j_call: TRBJ1-2
clone_size: few
d_call: NA
v_call: TRBV4-1
cdr3_nt: TGCGCCAGCAGCCGGGGGGGGCCAGGGAGATATGGCTACACCTTC
cdr3_aa: CASSRGGPGRYGYTF

j_call: TRBJ1-5
clone_size: few
d_call: NA
v_call: TRBV2
cdr3_nt: TGTGCCAGCAGTGTGACCAGGACAGTAAATCAGCCCCAGCATTTT
cdr3_aa: CASSVTRTVNQPQHF

j_call: TRBJ1-4
clone_size: NA
d_call: NA
v_call: TRBV7-6
cdr3_nt: TGTGCCAGCAGCCAGGACTCCGAAAAACTGTTTTTT
cdr3_aa: CASSQDSEKLFF

j_call: TRBJ2-7
clone_size: few
d_call: TRBD1
v_call: TRBV5-1
cdr3_nt: TGCGCCAGCAGCTTCTGGGACAGGGAATCGACCTACGAGCAGTACTTC
cdr3_aa: CASSFWDRESTYEQYF

j_call: TRBJ2-7
clone_size: NA
d_call: TRBD2
v_call: TRBV4-2
cdr3_nt: TGTGCCAGCAGCCAAGATGGCGGACTAGCGCAGTACTTC
cdr3_aa: CASSQDGGLAQYF

j_call: TRBJ2-2
clone_size: NA
d_call: NA
v_call: TRBV27
cdr3_nt: TGTGCCAGCTCTCGGACTGCGAACACCGGGGAGCTGTTTTTT
cdr3_aa: CASSRTANTGELFF

j_call: TRBJ2-1
clone_size: large
d_call: TRBD2
v_call: TRBV2
cdr3_nt: TGTGCCAGCGCCGCTAGCGGTGGGGTCAATGAGCAGTTCTTC
cdr3_aa: CASAASGGVNEQFF

j_call: TRBJ2-7
clone_size: NA
d_call: NA
v_call: TRBV29-1
cdr3_nt: TGCAGCGTTCTCCAGTACGAGCAGTACTTC
cdr3_aa: CSVLQYEQYF

j_call: TRBJ2-7
clone_size: NA
d_call: NA
v_call: TRBV5-4
cdr3_nt: TGTGCCAGCAGCCACGTCAACGAGCAGTACTTC
cdr3_aa: CASSHVNEQYF

j_call: TRBJ2-7
clone_size: NA
d_call: TRBD2
v_call: TRBV4-1
cdr3_nt: TGCGCCAGCAGCCCCTCGGGGGGGGAAAACGAGCAGTACTTC
cdr3_aa: CASSPSGGENEQYF

j_call: TRBJ2-1
clone_size: NA
d_call: NA
v_call: TRBV16
cdr3_nt: TGTGCCAGCAGCCAATACAGGGGCGTCGGGAGTATAAATGAGCAGTTCTTC
cdr3_aa: CASSQYRGVGSINEQFF

j_call: TRBJ2-1
clone_size: NA
d_call: TRBD2
v_call: TRBV27
cdr3_nt: TGTGCCAGCAGTTTTGGGGGGGGCAATGAGCAGTTCTTC
cdr3_aa: CASSFGGGNEQFF

j_call: TRBJ1-1
clone_size: few
d_call: NA
v_call: TRBV19
cdr3_nt: TGTGCCAGTACTCCCGGGGAGGCCACTGAAGCTTTCTTT
cdr3_aa: CASTPGEATEAFF

j_call: TRBJ2-1
clone_size: NA
d_call: TRBD2
v_call: TRBV7-9
cdr3_nt: TGTGCCAGCAGCATACAGGGACTAGCATACAATGAGCAGTTCTTC
cdr3_aa: CASSIQGLAYNEQFF

j_call: TRBJ2-7
clone_size: NA
d_call: TRBD1
v_call: TRBV5-6
cdr3_nt: TGTGCCAGCAGCGCAGGGGGTTTAGGTATTACTGTCTACGAGCAGTACTTC
cdr3_aa: CASSAGGLGITVYEQYF

j_call: TRBJ2-1
clone_size: NA
d_call: TRBD2
v_call: TRBV7-6
cdr3_nt: TGTGCCAGCAGCCCCTTCGGCGGGAGCGCAGGGGAGCAGTTCTTC
cdr3_aa: CASSPFGGSAGEQFF